This T cell receptor (beta chain) was observed in a study of response to subunit inactivated influenza vaccine. This clonotype was recorded a few times. No antigen is known for it. The junction departs from germline at one end; a sequencing error may be responsible. Via MiXCR, TCRdb re-called the RT-PCR reads, giving one row per CDR3 protein. The data contain about 520,000 distinct CDR3 sequences, approximately 6.9% of them singletons. Points from the study as a whole: It was the authors' suggestion that each seasonal influenza vaccination recruits few new T cells.

This TCR derives from a man aged 50 to 69 who received an inactivated influenza vaccine. The sample was PBMCs from blood, taken less than 30 months after vaccination.

DNA of the CDR3: TGTGCCAGCAGCCCCGGGACAGGGAGGCTAAGTGACTTC. The encoded protein is CASSPGTGRLSDF. The gene calls are TRBV28 and TRBJ2-7; 9 nucleotides agree with TRBD1. CDR1 MDHEN and CDR2 SYDVKM come from the germline V gene. There are 13 residues in the CDR3.